These T cell receptor beta chains were read from a single sample in a study of T cells in Graves' hyperthyroidism and ophthalmopathy. TCRdb used MiXCR to reprocess the multiplex PCR reads, holding one entry per CDR3 protein. The data show about 98,000 distinct CDR3 sequences, around 42% seen once. The sequencing input was peripheral blood or thyroid tissue (not recorded which). Every receptor here comes from a woman in her thirties with Graves' hyperthyroidism. Each CDR3 is given with its conserved first and last residue. The order of the fields is J gene, D gene, V gene, clone size, CDR3 DNA, CDR3 protein. D genes are given only for firm matches. Size values are once, few and many counts, or a class for expanded clones, and some rows have none.

j_call: TRBJ1-1
d_call: NA
v_call: TRBV12-3/TRBV12-4
clone_size: NA
cdr3_nt: TGTGCCAGCAGTCCGCAGGCGGGTGAAGCTTTCTTT
cdr3_aa: CASSPQAGEAFF

j_call: TRBJ1-4
d_call: NA
v_call: TRBV20-1
clone_size: NA
cdr3_nt: TGCAGTGCTAGAGATCTGATTCGACAAAGTAATGAAAAACTGTTTTTT
cdr3_aa: CSARDLIRQSNEKLFF

j_call: TRBJ1-3
d_call: NA
v_call: TRBV28
clone_size: many
cdr3_nt: TGTGCCAGCAGTCTCCCAGGAGAAGTCTCTGGAAACACCATATATTTT
cdr3_aa: CASSLPGEVSGNTIYF

j_call: TRBJ2-7
d_call: NA
v_call: TRBV7-8
clone_size: many
cdr3_nt: TGTGCCAGCAGCTTACAACTTGCGGAGGGCTACGAGCAGTACTTC
cdr3_aa: CASSLQLAEGYEQYF

j_call: TRBJ1-2
d_call: NA
v_call: TRBV6-5
clone_size: many
cdr3_nt: TGTGCCAGCAGTTACGATGACTATGGCTACACCTTC
cdr3_aa: CASSYDDYGYTF

j_call: TRBJ1-2
d_call: NA
v_call: TRBV20-1
clone_size: many
cdr3_nt: TGCAGTGCTAGAGCCCGGACGACGAACTATGGCTACACCTTC
cdr3_aa: CSARARTTNYGYTF

j_call: TRBJ1-1
d_call: NA
v_call: TRBV7-9
clone_size: many
cdr3_nt: TGTGCCAGCAGCTCCCTAGGACTGTACACTGAAGCTTTCTTT
cdr3_aa: CASSSLGLYTEAFF

j_call: TRBJ2-5
d_call: TRBD2
v_call: TRBV7-8
clone_size: few
cdr3_nt: TGTGCCAGCTCATCCAGATGGACTAGCGGGAGGTTCCAAGAGACCCAGTACTTC
cdr3_aa: CASSSRWTSGRFQETQYF

j_call: TRBJ1-1
d_call: NA
v_call: TRBV9
clone_size: many
cdr3_nt: TGTGCCAGCAGCGTAGGACCCCAGGGGCGGGGGACTGAAGCTTTCTTT
cdr3_aa: CASSVGPQGRGTEAFF

j_call: TRBJ1-1
d_call: NA
v_call: TRBV12-3/TRBV12-4
clone_size: many
cdr3_nt: TGTGCCAGCAGTATCAGCGATTGGACTGAAGCTTTCTTT
cdr3_aa: CASSISDWTEAFF

j_call: TRBJ1-2
d_call: NA
v_call: TRBV4-2
clone_size: once
cdr3_nt: NA
cdr3_aa: CASSPPQTSMYLCRSGYTF

j_call: TRBJ1-1
d_call: NA
v_call: TRBV12-5
clone_size: many
cdr3_nt: TGTGCTAGTGGTTTAAAGGAGAACACTGAAGCTTTCTTT
cdr3_aa: CASGLKENTEAFF

j_call: TRBJ1-2
d_call: TRBD1
v_call: TRBV30
clone_size: few
cdr3_nt: TGTGCCTGGAGTGTCTCCGGGACAGGGGGCTATGGCTACACCTTC
cdr3_aa: CAWSVSGTGGYGYTF

j_call: TRBJ2-2
d_call: NA
v_call: TRBV7-9
clone_size: many
cdr3_nt: TGTGCCAGCAGCTTAGGAGGGACCGCCCGGACGGAGCTGTTTTTT
cdr3_aa: CASSLGGTARTELFF

j_call: TRBJ2-7
d_call: NA
v_call: TRBV20-1
clone_size: many
cdr3_nt: TGCAGTGCTAGATCTACAGCCCTGGGCTCCTACGAGCAGTACTTC
cdr3_aa: CSARSTALGSYEQYF

j_call: TRBJ1-2
d_call: NA
v_call: TRBV2
clone_size: many
cdr3_nt: TGTGCCAGCAGTGAAACGACAGGCCACTATGGCTACACCTTC
cdr3_aa: CASSETTGHYGYTF

j_call: TRBJ2-7
d_call: TRBD1
v_call: TRBV19
clone_size: many
cdr3_nt: TGTGCCAGTAGTACCCCCGGGACAGGGGGTCTCTACGAGCAGTACTTC
cdr3_aa: CASSTPGTGGLYEQYF

j_call: TRBJ1-4
d_call: NA
v_call: TRBV7-2
clone_size: NA
cdr3_nt: TGTGCCTGCACCCGGGGGTACGGAGCTAATGAAAAACTGTTTTTT
cdr3_aa: CACTRGYGANEKLFF

j_call: TRBJ1-2
d_call: NA
v_call: TRBV7-6
clone_size: many
cdr3_nt: TGTGCCAGCAGCTTAGACGCAGGGACCTATGGCTACACCTTC
cdr3_aa: CASSLDAGTYGYTF

j_call: TRBJ2-7
d_call: NA
v_call: TRBV20-1
clone_size: many
cdr3_nt: TGCAGTGCTAGGGTCTCGACTTCAGGGTACGAGCAGTACTTC
cdr3_aa: CSARVSTSGYEQYF

j_call: TRBJ1-2
d_call: NA
v_call: TRBV29-1
clone_size: NA
cdr3_nt: TGCAGCGTTGAAACAGTCTATGGCTACACCTTC
cdr3_aa: CSVETVYGYTF

j_call: TRBJ2-7
d_call: NA
v_call: TRBV12-3/TRBV12-4
clone_size: NA
cdr3_nt: TGTGCCAGCAGTATTCGGGCAGGGCCCGAGCAGTACTTC
cdr3_aa: CASSIRAGPEQYF

j_call: TRBJ2-7
d_call: NA
v_call: TRBV6-5
clone_size: many
cdr3_nt: TGTGCCAGCGGAATAAGACAGGCGGAGCAGTACTTC
cdr3_aa: CASGIRQAEQYF

j_call: TRBJ1-5
d_call: NA
v_call: TRBV27
clone_size: NA
cdr3_nt: TGTGCCAGCCGACGGGACGGAGTTAGCAATCAGCCCCAGCATTTT
cdr3_aa: CASRRDGVSNQPQHF

j_call: TRBJ2-5
d_call: TRBD2
v_call: TRBV7-9
clone_size: NA
cdr3_nt: TGTGCCAGCAGCTTTACAACCGGGAGGGCTGAAGAGACCCAGTACTTC
cdr3_aa: CASSFTTGRAEETQYF

j_call: TRBJ2-5
d_call: TRBD2
v_call: TRBV7-2
clone_size: NA
cdr3_nt: TGTGCCTGCGCGGGAGTAGCGGGAGGAGGGACCCAGTACTTC
cdr3_aa: CACAGVAGGGTQYF

j_call: TRBJ2-5
d_call: TRBD1
v_call: TRBV9
clone_size: many
cdr3_nt: TGTGCCAGCAGCGCCGCCGGGACAGGGGAGGAGACCCAGTACTTC
cdr3_aa: CASSAAGTGEETQYF

j_call: TRBJ2-2
d_call: NA
v_call: TRBV2
clone_size: NA
cdr3_nt: TGTGCCAGCAGTGAAGTTAATAAGGAGGCGAACGAGGAGCTGTTTTTT
cdr3_aa: CASSEVNKEANEELFF

j_call: TRBJ2-6
d_call: NA
v_call: TRBV9
clone_size: NA
cdr3_nt: TGTTCTGGGGCCAACGTCCTGACTTTC
cdr3_aa: CSGANVLTF

j_call: TRBJ2-5
d_call: TRBD2
v_call: TRBV9
clone_size: NA
cdr3_nt: TGTGCCAGCAGCGTAGGAGGCGGGAGTAGGGAGACCCAGTACTTC
cdr3_aa: CASSVGGGSRETQYF

j_call: TRBJ1-2
d_call: NA
v_call: TRBV11-1
clone_size: many
cdr3_nt: TGTGCCGCCGGCCGCGGGGATGGCTACACCTTC
cdr3_aa: CAAGRGDGYTF

j_call: TRBJ2-7
d_call: TRBD1
v_call: TRBV20-1
clone_size: many
cdr3_nt: TGCAGTGCCCTCGACAGGGTAAGATACTTCGAGCAGTACTTC
cdr3_aa: CSALDRVRYFEQYF

j_call: TRBJ1-1
d_call: NA
v_call: TRBV20-1
clone_size: many
cdr3_nt: TGCAGTGCTAGTAACAGGGTGAAGAACACTGAAGCTTTCTTT
cdr3_aa: CSASNRVKNTEAFF

j_call: TRBJ1-5
d_call: NA
v_call: TRBV7-2
clone_size: many
cdr3_nt: TGTGCCAGCAGCTTAGCGGGGCTGGGGGGGCAGCCCCAGCATTTT
cdr3_aa: CASSLAGLGGQPQHF

j_call: TRBJ2-6
d_call: TRBD2
v_call: TRBV7-3
clone_size: many
cdr3_nt: TGTGCCAGCAGAGCCCGACTAGCGGGAGACCCTGGGGCCAACGTCCTGACTTTC
cdr3_aa: CASRARLAGDPGANVLTF

j_call: TRBJ1-1
d_call: NA
v_call: TRBV30
clone_size: few
cdr3_nt: TGTGCCTGGAATGTTGGGTATACCACTGAAGCTTTCTTT
cdr3_aa: CAWNVGYTTEAFF

j_call: TRBJ1-3
d_call: TRBD1
v_call: TRBV19
clone_size: many
cdr3_nt: TGTGCCAGTAGTGCCGCCTCTTACAGGGGAGCTGGAAACACCATATATTTT
cdr3_aa: CASSAASYRGAGNTIYF

j_call: TRBJ2-7
d_call: TRBD1
v_call: TRBV5-1
clone_size: once
cdr3_nt: TGCGCCAGCAGCCCAGGGACAGGGGAGGGCGAGCAGTACTTC
cdr3_aa: CASSPGTGEGEQYF

j_call: TRBJ2-5
d_call: NA
v_call: TRBV20-1
clone_size: medium-sized
cdr3_nt: TGCAGTGCAGGGTTCGTGACCCAGTACTTC
cdr3_aa: CSAGFVTQYF

j_call: TRBJ2-3
d_call: NA
v_call: TRBV24-1
clone_size: many
cdr3_nt: TGTGCCACCAGTGATGCAGATACGCAGTATTTT
cdr3_aa: CATSDADTQYF